This T cell receptor beta chain was retrieved from a study of blood T cells in healthy people across ages. It was with a sample-barcoded 5' primer and a J-beta primer mix that a second PCR of about 6 to 12 cycles was run. TCRdb re-derived calls from the 5' RACE reads in MiXCR, one entry per CDR3 protein. Among approximately 900,000 distinct CDR3 sequences, 45% to 50% were seen once, and the ten largest hold 13%. Donation came from healthy Caucasian individuals in Russia who were aged roughly 6 to 95. The sequence was collected from a young man in good health. The material sequenced was blood.

The CDR3 DNA reads as TGCAGTGCTGAAACAGGTGACCCCAGCACAGATACGCAGTATTTT. This encodes CSAETGDPSTDTQYF. The chain combines TRBV20-1 with TRBJ2-3; a possible D gene is TRBD1 (5 bases). Germline V gene lookup returns CDR1 DFQATT and CDR2 SNEGSKA (reference sequence). Between the trimmed V and J ends, which lost 5 bases and 0 bases, there was a span of 15 bases. This CDR3 comprises 15 residues.